This T cell receptor (beta chain) appears in the sequencing data of a study of CD8 T cells in cerebrospinal fluid in Alzheimer's disease. Frequency places this clonotype as medium-sized. CDR3 length equals 15 residues. From its re-call of the 10x single-cell sequencing reads, TCRdb lists each CDR3 protein once, without DNA. The table for this sample gives 1,000 to 1,200 distinct CDR3 sequences. The J gene is TRBJ1-1, the V gene TRBV12-3 or TRBV12-4; TCRdb's D call of TRBD1 is untestable without DNA. Sequences were obtained from cerebrospinal fluid. This receptor was taken from a human donor in good health. The CDR3 sequence: CASSRLGTRNTEAFF.